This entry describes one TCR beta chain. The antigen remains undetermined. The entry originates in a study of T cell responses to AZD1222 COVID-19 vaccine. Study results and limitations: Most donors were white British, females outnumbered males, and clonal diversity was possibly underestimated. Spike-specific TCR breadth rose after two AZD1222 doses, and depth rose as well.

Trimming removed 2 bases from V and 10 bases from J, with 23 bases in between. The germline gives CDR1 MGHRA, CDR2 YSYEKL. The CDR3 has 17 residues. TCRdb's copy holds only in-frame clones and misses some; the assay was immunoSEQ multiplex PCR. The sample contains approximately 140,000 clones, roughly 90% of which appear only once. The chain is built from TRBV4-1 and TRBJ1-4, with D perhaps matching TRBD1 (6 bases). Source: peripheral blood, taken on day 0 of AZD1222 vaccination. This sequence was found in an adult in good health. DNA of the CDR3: TGCGCCAGCAGCCAAAGGGAAAAGACAGGTGGCCGGGGAAAACTGTTTTTT. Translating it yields CASSQREKTGGRGKLFF.